This record concerns one T cell receptor beta chain sequence. The source of the sample is a study of blood T cell repertoires in COVID-19. Study summary: The United States, Italy and Spain were the sources of the acute and convalescent COVID-19 samples.

This CDR3 has 14 amino acids. Patients at the Seattle site were enrolled during active infection and followed longitudinally. In the original analysis: Amplifying reference gene primers gave estimates of nucleated cell counts. Using immunoSEQ multiplex PCR, the repertoire was profiled, and TCRdb retains in-frame clones only, with some absent. V and J calls and clone size are those listed in that table; D and trimming were worked out from the DNA. The sample shows some 180,000 clones, 80% to 85% of them seen only once. The chain employs TRBV1 and TRBJ1-2; no check of the table's D call, TRBD1, against the DNA was made. TRBV1 is marked as a pseudogene. The specimen sequenced was peripheral blood. This receptor was taken from a woman between 40 and 55 years old with COVID-19, enrolled during active disease. CDR3 coding DNA: TGCACCAGCAGCCATCCCCCAGGGGAGAATGGCTACACCTTC. Translated, it gives CTSSHPPGENGYTF.